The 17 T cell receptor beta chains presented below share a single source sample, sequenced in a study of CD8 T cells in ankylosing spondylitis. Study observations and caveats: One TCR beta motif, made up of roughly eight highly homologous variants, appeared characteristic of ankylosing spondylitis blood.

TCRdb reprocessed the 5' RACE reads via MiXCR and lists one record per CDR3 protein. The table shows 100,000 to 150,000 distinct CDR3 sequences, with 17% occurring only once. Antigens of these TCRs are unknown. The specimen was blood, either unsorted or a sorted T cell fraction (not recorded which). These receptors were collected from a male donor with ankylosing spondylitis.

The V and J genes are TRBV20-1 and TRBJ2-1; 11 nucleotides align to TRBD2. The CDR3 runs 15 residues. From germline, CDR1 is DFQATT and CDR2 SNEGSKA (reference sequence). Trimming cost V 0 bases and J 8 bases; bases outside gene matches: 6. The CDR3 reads CSARDPTSGSDEQFF. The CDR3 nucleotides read TGCAGTGCTAGAGATCCTACTAGCGGGAGCGATGAGCAGTTCTTC.

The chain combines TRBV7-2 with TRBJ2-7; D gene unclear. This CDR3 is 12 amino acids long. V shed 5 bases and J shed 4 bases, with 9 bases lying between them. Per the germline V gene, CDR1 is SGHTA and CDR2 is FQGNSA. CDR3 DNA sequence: TGTGCCAGCAGCGAAGGCCGTTACGAGCAGTACTTC. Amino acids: CASSEGRYEQYF.

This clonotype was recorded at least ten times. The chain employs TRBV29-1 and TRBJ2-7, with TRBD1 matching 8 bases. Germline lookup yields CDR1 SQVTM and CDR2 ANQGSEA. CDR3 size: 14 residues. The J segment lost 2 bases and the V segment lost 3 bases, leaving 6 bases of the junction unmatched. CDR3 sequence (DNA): TGCAGCGTTGAGACGGGACAGGAGCCCTACGAGCAGTACTTC. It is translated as CSVETGQEPYEQYF.

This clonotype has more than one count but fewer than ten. CDR3 region: CASSQDGEEQYF. The CDR3 DNA reads TGCGCCAGCAGCCAAGATGGGGAGGAGCAGTACTTC. The J gene is TRBJ2-7, the V gene TRBV4-1; the D gene is possibly TRBD2 (5 bases). CDR1 and CDR2 (germline): MGHRA, YSYEKL. The ends were cut back, 0 bases at V and 7 bases at J, with 7 bases in the middle. The CDR3 extends over 12 amino acids.

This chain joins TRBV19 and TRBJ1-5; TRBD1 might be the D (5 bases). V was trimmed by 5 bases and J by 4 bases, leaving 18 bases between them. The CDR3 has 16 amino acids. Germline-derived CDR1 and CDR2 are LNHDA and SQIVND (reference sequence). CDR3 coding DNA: TGTGCCAGTAGTTTTGGATTTGGTGGGGCGAATCAGCCCCAGCATTTT. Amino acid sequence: CASSFGFGGANQPQHF.

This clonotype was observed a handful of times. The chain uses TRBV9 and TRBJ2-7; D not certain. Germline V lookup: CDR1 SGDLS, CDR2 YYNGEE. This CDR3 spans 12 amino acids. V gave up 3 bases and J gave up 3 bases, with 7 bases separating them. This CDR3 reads CASSADGYEQYF. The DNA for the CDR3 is TGTGCCAGCAGCGCGGACGGCTACGAGCAGTACTTC. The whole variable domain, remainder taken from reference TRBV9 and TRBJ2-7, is DSGVTQTPKHLITATGQRVTLRCSPRSGDLSVYWYQQSLDQGLQFLIQYYNGEERAKGNILERFSAQQFPDLHSELNLSSLELGDSALYFCASSADGYEQYFGPGTRLTVT.

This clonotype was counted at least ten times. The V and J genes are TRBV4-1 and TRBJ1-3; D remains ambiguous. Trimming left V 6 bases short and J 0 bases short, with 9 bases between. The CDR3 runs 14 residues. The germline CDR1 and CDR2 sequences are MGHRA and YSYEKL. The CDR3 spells CASSPGISGNTIYF. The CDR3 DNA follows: TGCGCCAGCAGTCCAGGAATCTCTGGAAACACCATATATTTT.

The CDR3 sequence is CASSVVGLGLLHEQFF. CDR3 DNA sequence: TGTGCCAGCAGCGTAGTCGGACTAGGCCTTCTCCATGAGCAGTTCTTC. The chain employs TRBV9 and TRBJ2-1; TRBD2 matches 7 bases. CDR3 length: 16 residues. V was clipped by 0 bases and J by 8 bases; unmatched bases: 11. Germline V gene data show CDR1 as SGDLS and CDR2 as YYNGEE.

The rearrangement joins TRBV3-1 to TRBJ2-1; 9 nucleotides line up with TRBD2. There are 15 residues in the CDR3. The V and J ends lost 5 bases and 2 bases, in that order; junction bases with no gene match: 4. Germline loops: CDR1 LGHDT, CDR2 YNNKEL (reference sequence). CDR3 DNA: TGTGCCAGCAGCACTAGCGGGCATCCCTACAATGAGCAGTTCTTC. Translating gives CASSTSGHPYNEQFF.

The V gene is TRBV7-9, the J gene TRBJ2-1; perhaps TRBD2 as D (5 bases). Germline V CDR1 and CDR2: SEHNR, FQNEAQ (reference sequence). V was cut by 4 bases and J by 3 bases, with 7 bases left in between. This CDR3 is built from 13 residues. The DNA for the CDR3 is TGTGCCAGCAGCTCCCGGGACTACAATGAGCAGTTCTTC. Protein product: CASSSRDYNEQFF.

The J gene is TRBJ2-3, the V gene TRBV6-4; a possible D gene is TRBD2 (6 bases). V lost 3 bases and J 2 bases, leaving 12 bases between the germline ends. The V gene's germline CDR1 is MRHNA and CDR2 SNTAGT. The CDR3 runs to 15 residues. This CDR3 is CASSEGGGHTDTQYF. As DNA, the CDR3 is TGTGCCAGCAGTGAGGGGGGAGGCCACACAGATACGCAGTATTTT.

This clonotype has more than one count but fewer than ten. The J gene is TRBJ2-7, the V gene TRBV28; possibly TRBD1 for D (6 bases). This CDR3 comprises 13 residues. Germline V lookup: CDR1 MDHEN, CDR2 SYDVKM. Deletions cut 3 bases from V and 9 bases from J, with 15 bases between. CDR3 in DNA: TGTGCCAGCAGTTTGACAGGTCTTACCCCGCAGTACTTC. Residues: CASSLTGLTPQYF.

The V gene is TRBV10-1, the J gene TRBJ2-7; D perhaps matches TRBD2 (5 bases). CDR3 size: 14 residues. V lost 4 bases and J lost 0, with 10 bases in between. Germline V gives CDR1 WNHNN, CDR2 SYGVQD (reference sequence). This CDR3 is CASSGTGSSYEQYF. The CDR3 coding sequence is TGCGCCAGCAGTGGGACGGGAAGCTCCTACGAGCAGTACTTC.

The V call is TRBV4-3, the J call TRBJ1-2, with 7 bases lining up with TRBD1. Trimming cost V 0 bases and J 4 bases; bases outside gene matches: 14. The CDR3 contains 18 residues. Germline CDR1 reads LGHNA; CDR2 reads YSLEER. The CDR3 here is CASSQDRGGIQGIYGYTF. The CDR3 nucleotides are TGCGCCAGCAGCCAAGATAGGGGGGGGATACAGGGGATCTATGGCTACACCTTC.

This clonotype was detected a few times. CDR3: CASSLHRGVEQFF. As DNA, the CDR3 is TGTGCCAGCAGCCTCCATCGTGGAGTTGAGCAGTTCTTC. This rearrangement joins TRBV11-3 to TRBJ2-1; D is unresolved. V dropped 5 bases and J dropped 9 bases, with 14 bases sitting between them. Germline V gene lookup returns CDR1 SGHNT and CDR2 YENEEA. The CDR3 contains 13 residues.

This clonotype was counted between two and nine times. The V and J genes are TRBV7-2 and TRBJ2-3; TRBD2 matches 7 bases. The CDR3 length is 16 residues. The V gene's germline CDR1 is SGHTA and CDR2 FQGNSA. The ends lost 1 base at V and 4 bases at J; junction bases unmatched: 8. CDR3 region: CASSLGKGRVSDTQYF. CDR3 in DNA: TGTGCCAGCAGCTTAGGGAAAGGGAGGGTCTCAGATACGCAGTATTTT. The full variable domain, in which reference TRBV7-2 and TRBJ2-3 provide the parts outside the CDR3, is GAGVSQSPSNKVTEKGKDVELRCDPISGHTALYWYRQSLGQGLEFLIYFQGNSAPDKSGLPSDRFSAERTGGSVSTLTIQRTQQEDSAVYLCASSLGKGRVSDTQYFGPGTRLTVL.

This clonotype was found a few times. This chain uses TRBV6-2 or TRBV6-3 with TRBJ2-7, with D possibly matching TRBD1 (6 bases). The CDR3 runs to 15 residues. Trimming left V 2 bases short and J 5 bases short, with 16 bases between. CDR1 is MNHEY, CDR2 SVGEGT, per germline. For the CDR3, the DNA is TGTGCCAGCAGTTACGTTTTTGGGCAGGGGAACGAGCAGTACTTC. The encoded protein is CASSYVFGQGNEQYF.